The rows below give T cell receptor beta chains drawn from one sample of a study of CD8+ T cells in alopecia areata. The data were produced by immunoSEQ multiplex PCR, yet TCRdb's version contains in-frame clones alone and is incomplete. The sample holds 80,000 to 100,000 clones; less than 50% are singletons and the top ten take roughly 0.79%. The sample comprised CD4+ T cells sorted from blood. The receptor set was obtained from a human donor with alopecia areata. Both conserved end residues are part of each CDR3. A D gene is named only where the DNA matches it firmly. Expanded clones are given a class, and other clones once, few, many or no size at all.

J	V	D	length	size	CDR3	DNA
TRBJ2-7	TRBV11-2	TRBD1	14	NA	CASSLQGDSYEQYF	TGTGCCAGCAGCTTGCAGGGGGACTCCTACGAGCAGTACTTC
TRBJ2-3	TRBV10-3	NA	12	NA	CAISESADTQYF	TGTGCCATCAGTGAAAGTGCAGATACGCAGTATTTT
TRBJ2-5	TRBV9	TRBD1	14	NA	CASNRQGGKETQYF	TGTGCCAGCAACAGACAGGGTGGGAAAGAGACCCAGTACTTC
TRBJ2-1	TRBV15	TRBD1	16	few	CATSAPGTGGRNEQFF	TGTGCCACCAGCGCCCCCGGGACAGGTGGACGGAATGAGCAGTTCTTC
TRBJ1-5	TRBV14	NA	13	NA	CASSQNGDQPQHF	TGTGCCAGCAGCCAAAACGGCGATCAGCCCCAGCATTTT
TRBJ2-7	TRBV28	NA	11	few	CASSSSYEQYF	TGTGCCAGCAGTTCATCCTACGAGCAGTACTTC
TRBJ1-5	TRBV19	NA	13	few	CASSRTNNQPQHF	TGTGCCAGTAGTAGGACAAACAATCAGCCCCAGCATTTT
TRBJ1-3	TRBV30	NA	13	NA	CAWSPKSGNTIYF	TGTGCCTGGAGTCCCAAGTCTGGAAACACCATATATTTT
TRBJ2-7	TRBV4-2	NA	14	NA	CASSSAAAQYEQYF	TGTGCCAGCAGCTCGGCGGCGGCACAGTACGAGCAGTACTTC
TRBJ2-5	TRBV28	NA	14	NA	CARPGRGPKETQYF	TGTGCCAGGCCCGGTCGGGGCCCTAAGGAGACCCAGTACTTC
TRBJ1-1	TRBV29-1	NA	13	NA	CSATTGPNTEAFF	TGCAGCGCCACGACAGGCCCGAACACTGAAGCTTTCTTT
TRBJ2-5	TRBV11-2	TRBD1	15	NA	CASSSGQGRQETQYF	TGTGCCAGCAGCTCCGGACAGGGGAGGCAAGAGACCCAGTACTTC
TRBJ2-4	TRBV7-9	NA	13	few	CASSFPSSGPQYF	TGTGCCAGCAGCTTCCCATCGTCCGGACCTCAGTACTTC
TRBJ2-2	TRBV29-1	NA	14	NA	CSARGQGITGELFF	TGCAGCGCGAGAGGTCAGGGGATCACCGGGGAGCTGTTTTTT